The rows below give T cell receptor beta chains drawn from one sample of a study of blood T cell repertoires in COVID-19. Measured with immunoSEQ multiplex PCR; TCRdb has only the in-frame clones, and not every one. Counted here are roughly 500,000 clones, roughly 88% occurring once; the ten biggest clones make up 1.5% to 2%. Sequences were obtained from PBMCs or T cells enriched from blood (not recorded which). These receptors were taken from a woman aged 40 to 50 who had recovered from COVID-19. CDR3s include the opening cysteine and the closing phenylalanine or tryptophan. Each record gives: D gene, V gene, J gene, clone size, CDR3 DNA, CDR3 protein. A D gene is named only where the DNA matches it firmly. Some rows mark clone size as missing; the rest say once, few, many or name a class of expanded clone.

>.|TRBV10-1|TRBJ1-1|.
TGCGCCAGCGCCGAGGTAGGGAACACTGAAGCTTTCTTT
CASAEVGNTEAFF
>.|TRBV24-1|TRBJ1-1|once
TGTGCCACCAGTGCCCCCGGGGACATTAGGAACACTGAAGCTTTCTTT
CATSAPGDIRNTEAFF
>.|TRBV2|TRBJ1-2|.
TGTGCCAGCAAAGGCCACGGGAGTGGCTACACCTTC
CASKGHGSGYTF
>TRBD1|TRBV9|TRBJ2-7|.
TGTGCCAGCAGCGCAGGCTGGGACAGTTCCTACGAGCAGTACTTC
CASSAGWDSSYEQYF
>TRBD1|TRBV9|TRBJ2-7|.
TGTGCCAGCAGCCCCAGGGACAGGACCTACGAGCAGTACTTC
CASSPRDRTYEQYF
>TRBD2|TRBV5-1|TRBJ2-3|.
TGCGCCAGCGGCATCGGGGCGGGAGGGCCGAAGGCAGATACGCAGTATTTT
CASGIGAGGPKADTQYF
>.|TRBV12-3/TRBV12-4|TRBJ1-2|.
TGTGCCAGCAGTCCGACATCCCGTGGCTACACCTTC
CASSPTSRGYTF
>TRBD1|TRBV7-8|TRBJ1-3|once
TGTGCCAGCAGCTTAGAGACAGGGTACGGGAACACCATATATTTT
CASSLETGYGNTIYF
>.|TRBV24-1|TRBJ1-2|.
TGTGCCACCAGTGATTTGGCCAGAAACTATGGCTACACCTTC
CATSDLARNYGYTF
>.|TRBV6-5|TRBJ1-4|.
TGTGCCAGCAGTCACGACAGTGAGATAGATGAAAAACTGTTTTTT
CASSHDSEIDEKLFF
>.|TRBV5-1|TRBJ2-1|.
TGCGCCAGCAGCGTGGGCTCGGCGGGTTATACCTACAATGAGCAGTTCTTC
CASSVGSAGYTYNEQFF
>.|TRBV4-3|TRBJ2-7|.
TGCGCCAGCAGCCGCGAGGGTGAAGATCACGAGCAGTACTTC
CASSREGEDHEQYF
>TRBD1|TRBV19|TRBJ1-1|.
TGTGCCAGTACCACTGGACAGGGATACACTGAAGCTTTCTTT
CASTTGQGYTEAFF
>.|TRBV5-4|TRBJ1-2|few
TGTGCCAGCAGACAAATACAGGCAAACTATGGCTACACCTTC
CASRQIQANYGYTF
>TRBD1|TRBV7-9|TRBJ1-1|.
TGTGCCAGCAGCTTTGGACAGGGGAACACTGAAGCTTTCTTT
CASSFGQGNTEAFF
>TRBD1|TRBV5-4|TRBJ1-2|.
TGTGCCAGCAGCTCCGGACAGGGGGTTTATGGCTACACCTTC
CASSSGQGVYGYTF
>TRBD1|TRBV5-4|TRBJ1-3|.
TGTGCCAGCAGCTCGACAGGGGCTGGAAACACCATATATTTT
CASSSTGAGNTIYF
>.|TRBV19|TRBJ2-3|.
TGTGCCAGCAAAGGGGGGGGGCCCAGTCGGGGCACAGATACGCAGTATTTT
CASKGGGPSRGTDTQYF
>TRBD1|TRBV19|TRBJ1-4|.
TGTGCCAGTCAGTTTACCGGGACAGGGTTTGAAAAACTGTTTTTT
CASQFTGTGFEKLFF
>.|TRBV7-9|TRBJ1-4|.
TGTGCCAGCAGCACGCAACAGGGTTTCATCACAACTAATGAAAAACTGTTTTTT
CASSTQQGFITTNEKLFF
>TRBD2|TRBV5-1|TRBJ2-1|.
TGCGCCAGCAGCTCGCCTTTAGCGGGACATTACAATGAGCAGTTCTTC
CASSSPLAGHYNEQFF
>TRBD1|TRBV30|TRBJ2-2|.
TGTGCCTGGAGTGTGGGACAGGGCATCGGGGAGCTGTTTTTT
CAWSVGQGIGELFF
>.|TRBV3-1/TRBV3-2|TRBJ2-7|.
TGTGCCAGCGGCCAACAGGGGACTATCTTCTACGAGCAGTACTTC
CASGQQGTIFYEQYF
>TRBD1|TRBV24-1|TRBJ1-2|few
TGTGCCACCAGTGGGGGGACAGTTTCCTCAGGCTACACCTTC
CATSGGTVSSGYTF
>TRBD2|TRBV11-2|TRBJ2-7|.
TGTGCCAGCAGCTTAGTTTGGACTAGCGGGAGAAGGGCCTACGAGCAGTACTTC
CASSLVWTSGRRAYEQYF
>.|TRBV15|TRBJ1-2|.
TGTGCCACCAGCAGAGATGAGGGGATGGGGGGCTATGGCTACACCTTC
CATSRDEGMGGYGYTF
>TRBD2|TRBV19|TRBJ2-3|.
TGTGCCAGTAGAGGGACTAGCGGTGGAACAGATACGCAGTATTTT
CASRGTSGGTDTQYF
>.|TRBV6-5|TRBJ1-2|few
TGTGCCAGCAGTTACTCGAAGCAGGGCGATGGCTACACCTTC
CASSYSKQGDGYTF
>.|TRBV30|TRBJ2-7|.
TGTGCCTGGATTGGACAGACCTACGAGCAGTACTTC
CAWIGQTYEQYF
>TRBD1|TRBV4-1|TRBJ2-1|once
TGCGCCAGCAGCCGCGAACAGGGGGCCTACAATGAGCAGTTCTTC
CASSREQGAYNEQFF
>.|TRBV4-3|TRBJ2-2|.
TGCGCCAGCAGCCGAATACTAATACAGGGTAGTAGGCCCGGGGAGCTGTTTTTT
CASSRILIQGSRPGELFF
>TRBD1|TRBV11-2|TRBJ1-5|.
TGTGCCAGCAGCCCGGGGACAGGGGGTCAGCCCCAGCATTTT
CASSPGTGGQPQHF
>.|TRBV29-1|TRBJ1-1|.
TGCAGCGTTAGGCAGGCAGGGTCCGACACTGAAGCTTTCTTT
CSVRQAGSDTEAFF
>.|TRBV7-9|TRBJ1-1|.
TGTGCCAGCACTCCGGGAGTCAATGTTGAAGCTTTCTTT
CASTPGVNVEAFF
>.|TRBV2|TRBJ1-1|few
TGTGCCAGCAGTGCCTTCGGACTGATGAACACTGAAGCTTTCTTT
CASSAFGLMNTEAFF
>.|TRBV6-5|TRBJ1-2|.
TGTGCCAGCACTTTAGGGAGGGGGGACTATGGCTACACCTTC
CASTLGRGDYGYTF
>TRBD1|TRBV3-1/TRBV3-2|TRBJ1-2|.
TGTGCCAGCAGCCAACACCGACAGGGTGGCTATGGCTACACCTTC
CASSQHRQGGYGYTF
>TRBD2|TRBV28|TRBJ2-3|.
TGTGCCAGCAGTACCTCGAGACTAGCGGGAGGGCCCAGCACAGATACGCAGTATTTT
CASSTSRLAGGPSTDTQYF
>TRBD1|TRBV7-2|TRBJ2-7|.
TGTGCCAGCAGCACCACCCGGACAGGGTCCTACGAGCAGTACTTC
CASSTTRTGSYEQYF
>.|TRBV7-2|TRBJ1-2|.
TGTGCCAGCAGCTCTTCCGGGGTGGACTATGGCTACACCTTC
CASSSSGVDYGYTF
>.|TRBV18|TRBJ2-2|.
TGTGCCAGCTCACCAACTCAGGGGACCGGGGAGCTGTTTTTT
CASSPTQGTGELFF
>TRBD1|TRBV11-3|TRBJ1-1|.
TGTGCCAGCGGCAACATCACAGGGGTCACTGAAGCTTTCTTT
CASGNITGVTEAFF
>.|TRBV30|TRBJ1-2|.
TGTGCCTGGAGTGGGGGGGGAGTGAGGGGCTACACCTTC
CAWSGGGVRGYTF
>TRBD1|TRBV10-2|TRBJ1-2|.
TGCGCCAGCAGTGAGCCCAGACAGGGGACTTTCTATGGCTACACCTTC
CASSEPRQGTFYGYTF
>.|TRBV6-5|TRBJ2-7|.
TGTGCCAGCAGTTACGGCCAGGGGGGAGGCGAGCAGTACTTC
CASSYGQGGGEQYF
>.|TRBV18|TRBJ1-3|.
TGTGCCAGCTCACTCACGACAGGAAACTCTGGAAACACCATATATTTT
CASSLTTGNSGNTIYF
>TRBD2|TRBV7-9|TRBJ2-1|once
TGTGCCAGCAGCTTCTCGTTGACTAGCGGGAGTGTCAATGAGCAGTTCTTC
CASSFSLTSGSVNEQFF
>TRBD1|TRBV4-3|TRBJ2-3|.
TGCGCCAGCAGCCAAAGGGACAGCCGCATAACAGATACGCAGTATTTT
CASSQRDSRITDTQYF
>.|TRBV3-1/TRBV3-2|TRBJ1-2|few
TGTGCCAGCAGTCCAGGGTGGTCTTATGGCTACACCTTC
CASSPGWSYGYTF
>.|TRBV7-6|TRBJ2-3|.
TGTGCCAGCGGAAGAGGTGGAGGGCCCTCAGTGGGCACAGATACGCAGTATTTT
CASGRGGGPSVGTDTQYF
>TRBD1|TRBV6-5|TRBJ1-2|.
TGTGCCAGCACCGATCCCAACAGGGGGCTTGGTGGCTACACCTTC
CASTDPNRGLGGYTF
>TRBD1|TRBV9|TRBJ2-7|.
TGTGCCAGCAGCTCCGACAGGGCGATAAGGGAGCAGTACTTC
CASSSDRAIREQYF
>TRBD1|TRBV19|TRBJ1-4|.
TGTGCCAGTAGTGCTACAGGGGCATTAGGGGAAAAACTGTTTTTT
CASSATGALGEKLFF
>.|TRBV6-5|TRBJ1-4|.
TGTGCCAGCAGGAGCGGGAGTATGGGGGAAAAACTGTTTTTT
CASRSGSMGEKLFF